This record covers a single T cell receptor (beta chain). This CDR3 is built from 14 residues. From germline, CDR1 is SGHRS and CDR2 YFSETQ. Between the trimmed V and J ends, which lost 3 bases and 7 bases, there was a span of 14 bases. The use of a sample-barcoded 5' primer and a J-beta primer mix characterized a second PCR of roughly 6 to 11 cycles. Each CDR3 protein gets one entry after TCRdb re-called the 5' RACE reads with MiXCR. The table lists about 1.1 million distinct CDR3 sequences, around two fifths of them singletons. The source of the sample is a study of blood T cells in healthy people across ages.

The rearrangement joins TRBV5-1 to TRBJ2-1, with D possibly matching TRBD1 (6 bases). Sequences were obtained from blood. This TCR was recovered from a man in his late teens or twenties in good health. The CDR3 sequence: CASSSLQGWNEQFF. CDR3 nucleotides: TGCGCCAGCAGCTCCTTACAGGGTTGGAATGAGCAGTTCTTC.